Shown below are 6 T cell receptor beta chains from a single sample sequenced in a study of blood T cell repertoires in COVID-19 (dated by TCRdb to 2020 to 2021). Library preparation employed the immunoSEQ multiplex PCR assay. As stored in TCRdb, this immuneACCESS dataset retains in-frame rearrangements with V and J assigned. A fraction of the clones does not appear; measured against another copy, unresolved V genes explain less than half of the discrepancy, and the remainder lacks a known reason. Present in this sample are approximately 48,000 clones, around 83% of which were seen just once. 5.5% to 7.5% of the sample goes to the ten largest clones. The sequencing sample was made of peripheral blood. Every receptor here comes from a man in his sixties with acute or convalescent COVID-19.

CDR3 region: CASSQDGGETQYF. CDR3 sequence (DNA): TGTGCCAGCAGCCAAGACGGAGGAGAGACCCAGTACTTC. J is TRBJ2-5 and V is TRBV3-1 (or the pseudogene TRBV3-2); possibly TRBD2 for D (5 bases). Trimming removed 0 bases from V and 4 bases from J, with 6 bases in between. The germline CDR1 and CDR2 sequences are LGHDT and YNNKEL (reference sequence). This CDR3 region has 13 residues.

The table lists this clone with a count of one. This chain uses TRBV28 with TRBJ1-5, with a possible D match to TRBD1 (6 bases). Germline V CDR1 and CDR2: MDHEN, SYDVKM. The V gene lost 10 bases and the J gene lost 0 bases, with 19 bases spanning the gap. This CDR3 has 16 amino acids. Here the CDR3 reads CAIRSGGTNSNQPQHF. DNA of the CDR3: TGTGCCATCAGATCGGGGGGGACAAATAGCAATCAGCCCCAGCATTTT.

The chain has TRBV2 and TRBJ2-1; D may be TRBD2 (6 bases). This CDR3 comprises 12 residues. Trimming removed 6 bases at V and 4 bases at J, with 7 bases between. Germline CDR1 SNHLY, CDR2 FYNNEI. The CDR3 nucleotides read TGTGCCAGCAGAGGGACTTACAATGAGCAGTTCTTC. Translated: CASRGTYNEQFF.

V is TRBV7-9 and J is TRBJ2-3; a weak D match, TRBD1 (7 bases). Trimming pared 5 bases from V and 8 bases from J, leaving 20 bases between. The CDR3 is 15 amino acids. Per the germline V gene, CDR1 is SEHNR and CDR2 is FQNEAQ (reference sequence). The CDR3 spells CASSPRGTEGVTQYF. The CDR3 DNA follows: TGTGCCAGCAGCCCACGGGGGACAGAAGGAGTTACGCAGTATTTT. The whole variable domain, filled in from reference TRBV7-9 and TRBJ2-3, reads DTGVSQNPRHKITKRGQNVTFRCDPISEHNRLYWYRQTLGQGPEFLTYFQNEAQLEKSRLLSDRFSAERPKGSFSTLEIQRTEQGDSAMYLCASSPRGTEGVTQYFGPGTRLTVL.

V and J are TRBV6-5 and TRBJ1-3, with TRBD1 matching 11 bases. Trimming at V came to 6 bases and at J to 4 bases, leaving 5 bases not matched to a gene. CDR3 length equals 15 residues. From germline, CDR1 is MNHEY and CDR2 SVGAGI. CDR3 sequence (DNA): TGTGCCAGCAGCGGACAGGGGGCGCAAGGAAACACCATATATTTT. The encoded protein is CASSGQGAQGNTIYF.

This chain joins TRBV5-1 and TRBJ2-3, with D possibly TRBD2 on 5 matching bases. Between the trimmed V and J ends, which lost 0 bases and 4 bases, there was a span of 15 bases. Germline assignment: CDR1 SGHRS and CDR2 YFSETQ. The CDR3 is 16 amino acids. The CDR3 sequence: CASSLAGEGGADTQYF. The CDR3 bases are TGCGCCAGCAGCTTGGCCGGTGAGGGCGGCGCAGATACGCAGTATTTT.